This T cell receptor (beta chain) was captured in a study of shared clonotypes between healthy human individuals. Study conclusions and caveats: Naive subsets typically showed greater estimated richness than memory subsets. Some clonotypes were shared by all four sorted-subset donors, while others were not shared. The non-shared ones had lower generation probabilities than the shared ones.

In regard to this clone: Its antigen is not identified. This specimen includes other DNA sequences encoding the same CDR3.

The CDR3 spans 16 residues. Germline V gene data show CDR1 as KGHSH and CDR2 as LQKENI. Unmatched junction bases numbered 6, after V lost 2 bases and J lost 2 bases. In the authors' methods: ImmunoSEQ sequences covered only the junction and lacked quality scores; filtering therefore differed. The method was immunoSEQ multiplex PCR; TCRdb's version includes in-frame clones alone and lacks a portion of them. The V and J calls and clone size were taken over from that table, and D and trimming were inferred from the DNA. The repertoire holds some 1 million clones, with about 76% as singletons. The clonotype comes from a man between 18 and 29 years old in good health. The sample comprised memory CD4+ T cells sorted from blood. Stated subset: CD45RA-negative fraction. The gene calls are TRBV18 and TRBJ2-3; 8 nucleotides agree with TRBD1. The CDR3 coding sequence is TGTGCCAGCTCACCAGCCGGGACAGGATTCACAGATACGCAGTATTTT. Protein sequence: CASSPAGTGFTDTQYF.